The sequence of this T cell receptor beta chain was determined in a study of blood T cell repertoires in COVID-19. Study information: PBMCs, B-cell-depleted T cells, or T cells were the source of the cDNA or gDNA that made up the material.

Germline lookup yields CDR1 SQVTM and CDR2 ANQGSEA. This CDR3 spans 13 amino acids. V dropped 7 bases and J dropped 3 bases, with 15 bases sitting between them. As originally analysed: Quantification of nucleated cells was approximated via reference gene primer amplification. Using immunoSEQ multiplex PCR, the repertoire was profiled, and TCRdb retains in-frame clones only, with some absent. D and trimming come from the DNA, and the V and J calls and clone size come from that table. The sample gives about 67,000 clones, about 90% of which show up once; 3.5% to 4.5% is in the top ten. Sequencing was carried out using peripheral blood. The TCR was taken from a man in his fifties with active COVID-19. The rearrangement uses TRBV29-1 and TRBJ1-1; D might be TRBD1 (5 bases). The CDR3 sequence: CSAEQVWDTEAFF. The CDR3 DNA reads as TGCAGCGCCGAACAGGTATGGGACACTGAAGCTTTCTTT. The whole variable domain, remainder taken from reference TRBV29-1 and TRBJ1-1, is SAVISQKPSRDICQRGTSLTIQCQVDSQVTMMFWYRQQPGQSLTLIATANQGSEATYESGFVIDKFPISRPNLTFSTLTVSNMSPEDSSIYLCSAEQVWDTEAFFGQGTRLTVV.